The 20 T cell receptor beta chains below were found in one sample sequenced in a study of CD8 T cells in ankylosing spondylitis. TCRdb independently ran MiXCR on the 5' RACE reads; one entry per CDR3 protein. The sample has around 340,000 distinct CDR3 sequences; around 15% are singletons. The sample was blood, either unsorted or a sorted T cell fraction (not recorded which). The receptors were gathered from a male donor with ankylosing spondylitis or in good health (not recorded which).

This clonotype showed up just a few times. V is TRBV9 and J is TRBJ2-2; 10 bases line up with TRBD2. Germline V gives CDR1 SGDLS, CDR2 YYNGEE. V shed 4 bases, J shed 1 base, and the junction held 4 bases outside the gene matches. The CDR3 loop spans 16 amino acids. Here the CDR3 DNA reads TGTGCCAGCAGCCTAAGGACTAGCGGGAACACCGGGGAGCTGTTTTTT. It codes for CASSLRTSGNTGELFF.

V is TRBV5-6 and J is TRBJ2-1, with D unclear. There are 15 residues in the CDR3. Deletions cut 1 base from V and 0 bases from J, with 8 bases between. Germline CDR1 and CDR2: SGHDT and YYEEEE. CDR3 DNA: TGTGCCAGCAGCTTGCGGGTGGACTCCTACAATGAGCAGTTCTTC. This gives the protein CASSLRVDSYNEQFF.

This chain joins TRBV5-5 and TRBJ1-4, with D uncertain. Trimming cost V 1 base and J 0 bases, with 7 bases left between them. Germline CDR1 and CDR2: SGHKS and YYEKEE (reference sequence). CDR3 length: 15 amino acids. The CDR3 DNA is TGTGCCAGCAGCTTGTTGCAGGCAACTAATGAAAAACTGTTTTTT. Amino acids: CASSLLQATNEKLFF.

This clonotype was seen repeatedly, ten times or more. This sequence joins TRBV2 and TRBJ2-2, with D possibly matching TRBD1 (6 bases). From germline, CDR1 is SNHLY and CDR2 FYNNEI. This CDR3 region has 21 residues. Trimming pared 0 bases from V and 2 bases from J, leaving 25 bases between. The CDR3 nucleotides are TGTGCCAGCAGTGAAGCGCTTCTTGGAAGCTACAGGGAGTCAAACACCGGGGAGCTGTTTTTT. It specifies CASSEALLGSYRESNTGELFF.

This rearrangement joins TRBV5-1 to TRBJ1-5; no definite D call. Germline CDR1 and CDR2: SGHRS and YFSETQ. The CDR3 has 15 residues. The ends were cut back, 4 bases at V and 2 bases at J, with 13 bases in the middle. CDR3 coding DNA: TGCGCCAGCAGCCCAGAACCCGGGGGCAATCAGCCCCAGCATTTT. This sequence encodes CASSPEPGGNQPQHF.

This clonotype was counted between two and nine times. The chain has TRBV3-1 and TRBJ2-1; a possible D gene is TRBD2 (7 bases). This CDR3 is built from 14 residues. Germline values: CDR1 LGHDT, CDR2 YNNKEL (reference sequence). V shed 4 bases and J shed 6 bases, with 13 bases lying between them. CDR3 sequence (DNA): TGTGCCAGCAGCCGATGGGGGGGCCTCAATGAGCAGTTCTTC. Translation: CASSRWGGLNEQFF.

This clonotype was detected a few times. The CDR3 protein is CASSLASTSGRIETQYF. CDR3 coding DNA: TGTGCCAGCAGTTTAGCGTCGACTAGCGGGAGGATCGAGACCCAGTACTTC. The gene calls are TRBV12-3 or TRBV12-4 and TRBJ2-5, with 13 bases lining up with TRBD2. CDR3 length: 17 residues. Trimming cost V 0 bases and J 5 bases; bases outside gene matches: 6.

The chain has TRBV5-1 and TRBJ2-3; the D gene is possibly TRBD2 (6 bases). CDR1 is SGHRS, CDR2 YFSETQ, per germline. CDR3 length: 15 amino acids. V gave up 7 bases and J gave up 5 bases, with 20 bases separating them. The CDR3 loop reads CASFLGGRNGDTQYF. The CDR3 coding sequence is TGCGCCAGCTTCCTTGGAGGGCGTAATGGAGATACGCAGTATTTT.

In this sample, this clonotype turned up many times. The junction departs from the called germline gene at one end, perhaps through a read error. The chain carries TRBV12-3 or TRBV12-4 and TRBJ2-3, with no clear D. CDR3 length: 14 residues. The CDR3 nucleotides read TGTGCCAGCAGCTTAGTGCGGAGCACAGATACGCAGTATTTT. Protein product: CASSLVRSTDTQYF.

Many counts were recorded for this clonotype. The rearrangement joins TRBV10-3 to TRBJ1-2, with a weak D call TRBD1 (5 bases). Germline CDR1 reads ENHRY; CDR2 reads SYGVKD. Trimming cost V 5 bases and J 8 bases, with 21 bases left between them. The CDR3 runs to 15 residues. This CDR3 reads CAISKQVNSLDGYTF. The CDR3 DNA sequence: TGTGCCATCAGTAAACAGGTCAACAGTTTGGACGGCTACACCTTC.

Ten or more counts support this clonotype. The V and J genes are TRBV6-1 and TRBJ1-6, with 8 bases matching TRBD1. Germline lookup yields CDR1 MNHNS and CDR2 SASEGT. V gave up 7 bases and J gave up 7 bases; unmatched junction bases: 6. The CDR3 is 14 residues long. The CDR3 here is CASNFRDRNSPLHF. Written as DNA, the CDR3 is TGTGCCAGCAACTTCCGGGACAGGAATTCACCCCTCCACTTT.

The V and J genes are TRBV6-5 and TRBJ2-7, with 13 bases aligning to TRBD2. The germline V gene has CDR1 MNHEY and CDR2 SVGAGI. The CDR3 spans 15 residues. Trimming at V came to 7 bases and at J to 3 bases, leaving 6 bases not matched to a gene. CDR3 region: CASTWGLAGLYEQYF. CDR3 coding DNA: TGTGCCAGCACTTGGGGACTAGCGGGACTCTACGAGCAGTACTTC.

The genes are TRBV6-1 and TRBJ1-2, with D unresolved. With 6 bases removed from V and 4 bases from J, the gap between germline ends came to 15 bases. The CDR3 loop spans 14 amino acids. In germline, CDR1 is MNHNS, CDR2 SASEGT. CDR3 region: CASSPDRVSYGYTF. CDR3 DNA sequence: TGTGCCAGCAGCCCCGACCGCGTATCCTATGGCTACACCTTC.

This clonotype was counted only a few times. This chain connects TRBV5-1 to TRBJ2-7; tentatively, D is TRBD1 (6 bases). Germline V gene sequence: CDR1 SGHRS, CDR2 YFSETQ. Trimming took 1 base from V and 7 from J, leaving 18 bases between them. The length of the CDR3 is 15 residues. This CDR3 reads CASSLQGKKNREQYF. CDR3 nucleotide sequence: TGCGCCAGCAGCTTGCAGGGGAAAAAGAATCGGGAGCAGTACTTC.

This clonotype was recorded many times. The chain is built from TRBV29-1 and TRBJ1-5; TRBD1 is a possible D gene (5 bases). CDR3 length: 12 amino acids. Germline V gene sequence: CDR1 SQVTM, CDR2 ANQGSEA. Between the trimmed V and J ends, which lost 7 bases and 3 bases, there was a span of 10 bases. CDR3 DNA sequence: TGCAGCGCCGGACATTTCAATCAGCCCCAGCATTTT. This sequence encodes CSAGHFNQPQHF.

The V and J genes are TRBV6-1 and TRBJ1-5; the D gene is possibly TRBD1 (5 bases). This CDR3 has 15 amino acids. Germline values: CDR1 MNHNS, CDR2 SASEGT. V was clipped by 4 bases and J by 7 bases, with 17 bases between them. The CDR3 DNA reads TGTGCCAGCAGTGGAGGGACCCTTGGGGTCCAGCCCCAGCATTTT. It is translated as CASSGGTLGVQPQHF.

This clonotype was observed a handful of times. The rearrangement links TRBV5-1 to TRBJ2-1; D remains ambiguous. CDR1 and CDR2 from the germline V gene are SGHRS and YFSETQ. The CDR3 covers 14 residues. Trimming stripped 0 bases from V and 8 bases from J, with 12 bases between. CDR3 amino acids: CASSLASAADEQFF. The DNA for the CDR3 is TGCGCCAGCAGCTTGGCCTCCGCGGCTGATGAGCAGTTCTTC.

The chain links TRBV20-1 to TRBJ2-7; 9 bases map to TRBD2. The V gene's germline CDR1 is DFQATT and CDR2 SNEGSKA (reference sequence). The CDR3 consists of 15 residues. V dropped 1 base and J dropped 2; count of bases not matched to a gene: 6. CDR3 amino acids: CSARGEVAGAYEQYF. CDR3 sequence (DNA): TGCAGTGCTAGAGGTGAGGTAGCGGGGGCCTACGAGCAGTACTTC.

The V and J genes are TRBV14 and TRBJ2-1; 8 bases fit TRBD2. The CDR3 has 16 residues. The germline CDR1 and CDR2 sequences are SGHDN and FVKESK. V was clipped by 0 bases and J by 5 bases; unmatched bases: 6. The CDR3 region is CASSQDSGGHNNEQFF. For the CDR3, the DNA is TGTGCCAGCAGCCAAGATTCGGGGGGGCATAACAATGAGCAGTTCTTC.

In this sample, this clonotype turned up a few times. The chain couples TRBV28 to TRBJ2-3; 10 bases map to TRBD2. With V trimmed by 5 bases and J by 3 bases, 5 bases remained unmatched. The V gene's germline CDR1 is MDHEN and CDR2 SYDVKM. CDR3 length: 15 residues. The CDR3 loop reads CASSLISGGTDTQYF. In nucleotides, the CDR3 is TGTGCCAGCAGTCTTATTAGCGGGGGGACAGATACGCAGTATTTT.